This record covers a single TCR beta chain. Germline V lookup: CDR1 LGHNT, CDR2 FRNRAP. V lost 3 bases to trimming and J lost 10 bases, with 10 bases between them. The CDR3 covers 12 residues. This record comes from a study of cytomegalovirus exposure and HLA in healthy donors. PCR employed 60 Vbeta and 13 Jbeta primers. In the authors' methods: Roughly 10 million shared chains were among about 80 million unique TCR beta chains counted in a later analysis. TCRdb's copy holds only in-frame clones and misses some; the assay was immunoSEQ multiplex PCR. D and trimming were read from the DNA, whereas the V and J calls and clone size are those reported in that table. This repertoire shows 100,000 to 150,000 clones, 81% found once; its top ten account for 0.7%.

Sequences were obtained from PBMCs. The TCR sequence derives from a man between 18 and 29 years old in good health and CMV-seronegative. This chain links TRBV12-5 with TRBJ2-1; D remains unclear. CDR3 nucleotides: TGTGCTAGTGGTTTCGAGGCAGAGGAGCAGTTCTTC. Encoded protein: CASGFEAEEQFF.